The 18 T cell receptor beta chains below were found in one sample sequenced in a study of blood T cell repertoires in COVID-19. Assay: immunoSEQ multiplex PCR; the TCRdb copy retains only in-frame clones and omits some. Here the sample spans fewer than 250,000 clones, under 80% being singletons. Sequenced sample: peripheral blood. These receptors came from a woman aged 50 to 65 with acute or convalescent COVID-19.

This clone was observed once. The CDR3 here is CASTRRGLAGVKTDTQYF. For the CDR3, the DNA is TGTGCCAGCACCCGGCGGGGACTAGCGGGAGTGAAAACAGATACGCAGTATTTT. V is TRBV3-1 (or the pseudogene TRBV3-2) and J is TRBJ2-3; 14 nucleotides align to TRBD2. The junction had 12 bases not matched to a gene; V was cut back by 7 bases and J by 3 bases. Germline-derived CDR1 and CDR2 are LGHDT and YNNKEL (reference sequence). The CDR3 contains 18 residues.

This clone was counted between two and nine times. The V and J genes are TRBV18 and TRBJ2-3, with TRBD2 matching over 12 bases. The CDR3 loop spans 19 amino acids. Germline values: CDR1 KGHSH, CDR2 LQKENI. Trimming cost V 3 bases and J 5 bases; bases outside gene matches: 15. The CDR3 here is CASSPRTPKTSGGRDTQYF. CDR3 bases: TGTGCCAGCTCACCCCGTACTCCTAAGACTAGCGGGGGTAGAGATACGCAGTATTTT.

The chain has TRBV15 and TRBJ1-4; D call uncertain. V lost 1 base to trimming and J lost 5 bases, with 8 bases between them. Per germline, CDR1 LNHNV and CDR2 YYDKDF (reference sequence). The length of the CDR3 is 14 residues. Here the CDR3 DNA reads TGTGCCACCAGCAGAGTGACTCCAAATGAAAAACTGTTTTTT. The encoded protein is CATSRVTPNEKLFF.

This chain uses TRBV2 with TRBJ1-4; D not certain. Germline V gives CDR1 SNHLY, CDR2 FYNNEI. The CDR3 sequence is 14 residues long. Trimming shortened V by 1 base and J by 10 bases, and 13 bases separated the two germline ends. CDR3 DNA: TGTGCCAGCAGTGAAGATCGGGGAAGCGCAAAACTGTTTTTT. Translated, it gives CASSEDRGSAKLFF.

The rearrangement joins TRBV7-2 to TRBJ2-5; possible D gene TRBD2, 6 bases. V lost 2 bases, J lost 4 bases, and 11 bases lay in between. The germline V gene encodes CDR1 SGHTA and CDR2 FQGNSA. The CDR3 spans 14 residues. DNA for the CDR3: TGTGCCAGCAGCTTAAACAGGAGGGGAGAGACCCAGTACTTC. Protein: CASSLNRRGETQYF.

The rearrangement links TRBV7-8 to TRBJ2-7; 9 bases are a match to TRBD2. CDR3 length: 16 residues. V lost 3 bases, J lost 1 base, and 7 bases stayed unmatched. Germline loops: CDR1 SGHVS, CDR2 FQNEAQ. Written as DNA, the CDR3 is TGTGCCAGCAGCTTGGCGGGACTAGCAAATTCCTACGAGCAGTACTTC. Translation gives CASSLAGLANSYEQYF.

This chain connects TRBV27 to TRBJ2-7; TRBD1 matches 8 bases. CDR1 and CDR2 (germline): MNHEY, SMNVEV (reference sequence). V shed 8 bases and J 3 bases; nucleotides not matched to a gene: 3. This CDR3 region has 12 residues. The CDR3 coding sequence is TGTGCCAGCCGCGGACAGGGCTACGAGCAGTACTTC. Translation gives CASRGQGYEQYF.

The gene calls are TRBV6-6 and TRBJ1-1, with no clear D. CDR1 and CDR2 (germline): MNHNY, SVGAGI (reference sequence). The CDR3 contains 15 residues. The V end lost 2 bases, the J end lost 0 bases, and 10 bases lay between the germline ends. The CDR3 nucleotides read TGTGCCAGCAGTTACCAGTCAGTCCTGAACACTGAAGCTTTCTTT. This encodes CASSYQSVLNTEAFF.

The chain recombines TRBV19 with TRBJ1-6, with TRBD1 matching over 9 bases. Germline CDR1 and CDR2: LNHDA and SQIVND (reference sequence). V lost 5 bases, J lost 10 bases, and 12 bases stayed unmatched. The CDR3 spans 16 residues. The CDR3 DNA is TGTGCCAGTAGTCCCCCCCGGACAGGGGAAGGCTCACCCCTCCACTTT. It specifies CASSPPRTGEGSPLHF.

The DNA for the CDR3 is TGTGCCAGCAAGCAACAGGGGGCCTTGAACACTGAAGCTTTCTTT. Translation gives CASKQQGALNTEAFF. The J gene is TRBJ1-1, the V gene TRBV27; TRBD1 aligns across 9 bases. Germline CDR1 reads MNHEY; CDR2 reads SMNVEV (reference sequence). Unmatched junction bases numbered 6, after V lost 7 bases and J lost 0 bases. The CDR3 contains 15 residues.

This clone was counted between two and nine times. V is TRBV2 and J is TRBJ2-1; possible D gene TRBD2, 5 bases. Per the germline V gene, CDR1 is SNHLY and CDR2 is FYNNEI. V lost 3 bases to trimming and J lost 0 bases, with 12 bases between them. The length of the CDR3 is 16 residues. The CDR3 DNA reads TGTGCCAGCAGTGATTTCGGCGGAGGCTCCTACAATGAGCAGTTCTTC. Its translation is CASSDFGGGSYNEQFF.

The chain combines TRBV7-9 with TRBJ1-2, with TRBD1 as a possible D gene (5 bases). The V gene lost 7 bases and the J gene lost 8 bases, with 14 bases spanning the gap. There are 12 residues in the CDR3. Germline CDR1 and CDR2: SEHNR and FQNEAQ (reference sequence). The CDR3 DNA is TGTGCCAGCACCGGGGGGGGAGGCGGCTACACCTTC. Protein: CASTGGGGGYTF. Based on the CDR3 plus reference TRBV7-9 and TRBJ1-2, the full variable domain is DTGVSQNPRHKITKRGQNVTFRCDPISEHNRLYWYRQTLGQGPEFLTYFQNEAQLEKSRLLSDRFSAERPKGSFSTLEIQRTEQGDSAMYLCASTGGGGGYTFGSGTRLTVV.

The CDR3 here is CASVLTQGANTEAFF. The CDR3 region has the DNA TGTGCCAGCGTCCTCACACAGGGGGCCAACACTGAAGCTTTCTTT. V is TRBV2 and J is TRBJ1-1; 9 nucleotides align to TRBD1. The length of the CDR3 is 15 residues. V was pared by 8 bases and J by 2 bases, with 9 bases of the junction left unmatched. The V gene's germline CDR1 is SNHLY and CDR2 FYNNEI.

The chain uses TRBV5-4 and TRBJ1-2; a possible D gene is TRBD1 (5 bases). Germline V gives CDR1 SGHNT, CDR2 YYREEE (reference sequence). V gave up 6 bases and J gave up 4 bases, with 22 bases separating them. This CDR3 region has 16 residues. CDR3 region: CASTPGWGTSLYGYTF. CDR3 nucleotide sequence: TGTGCCAGCACCCCGGGGTGGGGGACTAGCCTCTATGGCTACACCTTC.

V usage is TRBV9 and J usage is TRBJ2-7; 8 positions agree with TRBD2. This CDR3 spans 14 amino acids. Germline lookup yields CDR1 SGDLS and CDR2 YYNGEE. V gave up 2 bases and J gave up 2 bases; unmatched junction bases: 3. CDR3 bases: TGTGCCAGCAGCGTTAGCGGGACCCCCTACGAGCAGTACTTC. Protein: CASSVSGTPYEQYF.

The J gene is TRBJ1-6, the V gene TRBV7-2, with TRBD1 as a possible D gene (5 bases). Trimming shortened V by 5 bases and J by 9 bases, and 20 bases separated the two germline ends. The germline gives CDR1 SGHTA, CDR2 FQGNSA. The CDR3 contains 16 residues. The chain's CDR3 is CASSREGLIPSSPLHF. CDR3 DNA sequence: TGTGCCAGCAGCCGCGAGGGACTAATCCCGAGTTCACCCCTCCACTTT. Filled out from reference TRBV7-2 and TRBJ1-6, the complete variable domain reads GAGVSQSPSNKVTEKGKDVELRCDPISGHTALYWYRQSLGQGLEFLIYFQGNSAPDKSGLPSDRFSAERTGGSVSTLTIQRTQQEDSAVYLCASSREGLIPSSPLHFGNGTRLTVT.

This rearrangement joins TRBV5-4 to TRBJ2-5; TRBD2 matches 7 bases. J was trimmed by 5 bases and V by 6 bases; bases with no gene match: 13. Germline CDR1 reads SGHNT; CDR2 reads YYREEE (reference sequence). This CDR3 region has 15 residues. Here the CDR3 DNA reads TGTGCCAGCAACCCGGGAGGACGTAATCAGGAGACCCAGTACTTC. This encodes CASNPGGRNQETQYF.

This clone was observed a single time. Other DNA sequences from this sample encode an identical CDR3 as well. Written as DNA, the CDR3 is TGCGCCAGCAGCTTGGCAGGACAGGGGGGCTACGAGCAGTACTTC. This gives the protein CASSLAGQGGYEQYF. The chain couples TRBV5-1 to TRBJ2-7; 10 bases are shared with TRBD1. The CDR3 consists of 15 residues. Per the germline V gene, CDR1 is SGHRS and CDR2 is YFSETQ. With 0 bases clipped from V and 3 bases from J, the junction kept 3 bases outside the gene matches.